This T cell receptor (beta chain) was captured by sequencing in a study of CD8+CD57+ T cells in acquired aplastic anemia. Study-wide results and limits: Some 30 shared CD8+ CDR3s appeared highly expressed within patients' immunodominant clones. CD8+ Simpson's diversity did not differ significantly between patients and controls.

On this clonotype itself: Its target is not known.

V was cut by 1 base and J by 3 bases, with 13 bases left in between. CDR1 SGHTA and CDR2 FQGNSA come from the germline V gene. The CDR3 is made up of 15 amino acids. TCR beta VDJ and CDR3 were profiled, and genomic DNA was the template. Using its own MiXCR run on the reads, TCRdb lists one record per CDR3 protein. In the table there are more than 200,000 distinct CDR3 sequences, under 55% of which are singletons. Whoever was chosen for sequencing had shown CD8+CD57+ cell expansion by flow cytometry. Patients were treatment-naive when blood was sampled. Sequencing used sorted CD4+, CD8+, or CD8+CD57+ T cells (not recorded which) from PBMCs. This TCR was sampled from a human donor with aplastic anemia. The V call is TRBV7-2, the J call TRBJ2-7, with TRBD2 as a possible D gene (5 bases). CDR3 sequence reads: CASSLVEGGFYEQYF. The CDR3 DNA follows: TGTGCCAGCAGCTTAGTAGAGGGCGGATTCTACGAGCAGTACTTC.